What follows are 7 T cell receptor beta chains derived from one specimen sequenced in a study of control samples from healthy donors and cancer patients. The data were produced by immunoSEQ multiplex PCR, yet TCRdb's version contains in-frame clones alone and is incomplete. The table shows some 40,000 clones, with around four fifths occurring only once. The sample comprised PBMCs. These receptors were obtained from a woman between 55 and 75 years old with lung cancer.

The J gene is TRBJ1-1, the V gene TRBV27; possible D gene TRBD1, 5 bases. V was clipped by 8 bases and J by 3 bases, with 7 bases between them. The CDR3 contains 11 residues. CDR1 and CDR2 (germline): MNHEY, SMNVEV (reference sequence). CDR3 sequence: CASWGDTEAFF. The CDR3 DNA sequence: TGTGCCAGCTGGGGGGACACTGAAGCTTTCTTT.

J is TRBJ2-3 and V is TRBV2; 12 bases are shared with TRBD2. V dropped 6 bases and J dropped 6; count of bases not matched to a gene: 7. From germline, CDR1 is SNHLY and CDR2 FYNNEI. The length of the CDR3 is 15 residues. The CDR3 DNA is TGTGCCAGCAGGAAGGGACTAGCGGGTCTTGATACGCAGTATTTT. Its translation is CASRKGLAGLDTQYF.

The DNA of the CDR3 is TGTGCCAGCAGCGACAGGGGTGAAGAGCAGTACTTC. Protein sequence: CASSDRGEEQYF. The chain joins TRBV3-1 (or the pseudogene TRBV3-2) to TRBJ2-7; 8 nucleotides agree with TRBD1. Unmatched junction bases numbered 4, after V lost 5 bases and J lost 7 bases. Germline loops: CDR1 LGHDT, CDR2 YNNKEL (reference sequence). The CDR3 totals 12 residues.

The rearrangement links TRBV10-3 to TRBJ2-1; D may be TRBD1 (5 bases). V shed 9 bases and J shed 0 bases, with 12 bases lying between them. The CDR3 spans 14 residues. Germline loops: CDR1 ENHRY, CDR2 SYGVKD. For the CDR3, the DNA is TGTGCCATACAAAGGGGCGCCTCCTACAATGAGCAGTTCTTC. This sequence encodes CAIQRGASYNEQFF.

The J gene is TRBJ1-5, the V gene TRBV7-9; D remains ambiguous. Trimming removed 5 bases from V and 3 bases from J, with 11 bases in between. From germline, CDR1 is SEHNR and CDR2 FQNEAQ (reference sequence). CDR3 size: 14 residues. Here the CDR3 reads CASSDFKSNQPQHF. CDR3 bases: TGTGCCAGCAGCGACTTTAAATCCAATCAGCCCCAGCATTTT.

The chain couples TRBV12-5 to TRBJ1-3; unclear D gene. The CDR3 sequence is 12 residues long. Trimming removed 2 bases at V and 4 bases at J, with 3 bases between. Germline loops: CDR1 LGHNT, CDR2 FRNRAP. Written as DNA, the CDR3 is TGTGCTAGTGGTTTGTTGGGAAACACCATATATTTT. Its translation is CASGLLGNTIYF.

V gene TRBV10-1 combines with J gene TRBJ2-7, with D uncertain. Germline assignment: CDR1 WNHNN and CDR2 SYGVQD (reference sequence). The CDR3 totals 12 residues. Trimming pared 7 bases from V and 2 bases from J, leaving 9 bases between. The CDR3 protein is CASTRPTYEQYF. The CDR3 DNA is TGCGCCAGCACCAGACCCACCTACGAGCAGTACTTC.